The clone carrying this T cell receptor beta chain was seen more than once but under ten times. What it binds is not known. The data are from a study of cytomegalovirus exposure and HLA in healthy donors. Across the whole study: Approximately 83 million unique TCRs from HLA-typed donors were held in an early data release.

The PCR used 60 Vbeta and 13 Jbeta primers. Data came from immunoSEQ multiplex PCR; TCRdb stores just in-frame clones and leaves some out. The repertoire holds some 110,000 clones, with 65% to 85% as singletons. The CDR3 is made up of 16 amino acids. Broader study findings: For most TCR beta V segments, an earlier analysis put the productive rate at about 90% or about 30% of the time.

The chain uses TRBV21-1 and TRBJ2-1; the table names TRBD1, a call not compared with the DNA. TRBV21-1 is deemed a pseudogene. The source material was PBMCs. The clonotype originates from a man between 50 and 59 years old in good health and CMV-seropositive. Here the CDR3 reads CASTQDRAFCYNEQFF. CDR3 nucleotides: TGTGCCAGCACCCAGGACAGGGCCTTTTGCTACAATGAGCAGTTCTTC.